This TCR beta chain was captured by sequencing in a study of patients and donors after allogeneic stem cell transplantation. Germline loops: CDR1 MNHEY, CDR2 SVGEGT. V was clipped by 4 bases and J by 7 bases, with 22 bases between them. CDR3 size: 16 residues. A single record per CDR3 protein comes from TCRdb applying MiXCR to the RT-PCR reads. This table has more than 850,000 distinct CDR3 sequences, about a sixth appearing once. This chain links TRBV6-2 or TRBV6-3 with TRBJ1-1, with D perhaps TRBD1 (5 bases). The sequence derives from a human donor who was either an allogeneic HSCT recipient or a stem cell or donor lymphocyte infusion donor (not recorded which). It is not recorded whose cells these are; they may come from a transplant donor. The sample comprised blood, either unsorted or a sorted T cell fraction (not recorded which). The DNA for the CDR3 is TGTGCCAGCAGTTCCGGGCCAAGTAGGGGATCAATTGAAGCTTTCTTT. Translating gives CASSSGPSRGSIEAFF.